The 28 T cell receptor beta chains given below trace back to one sample, sequenced in a study of PD-1 blockade in classical Hodgkin lymphoma. Method: immunoSEQ multiplex PCR; TCRdb's copy keeps in-frame clones and lacks some. The sample includes about 40,000 clones, about nine tenths of them seen just once. Each patient experienced a relapse that followed autologous stem cell transplantation, and brentuximab vedotin exposure varied. Sequencing was performed on peripheral blood mononuclear cells (PBMCs), taken at baseline. The receptors stem from a human donor with classical Hodgkin lymphoma.

V and J are TRBV29-1 and TRBJ1-1; no firm D call. Trimming cost V 7 bases and J 1 base, with 16 bases left between them. CDR1 and CDR2 (germline): SQVTM, ANQGSEA. The CDR3 length is 14 residues. CDR3 sequence reads: CSGQPWVTNTEAFF. The CDR3, as DNA: TGCAGCGGGCAACCTTGGGTCACGAACACTGAAGCTTTCTTT.

This clone has only one observation. The chain couples TRBV5-1 to TRBJ1-4; 7 bases align to TRBD1. The CDR3 covers 14 residues. Germline V lookup: CDR1 SGHRS, CDR2 YFSETQ. V lost 2 bases, J lost 6 bases, and 4 bases stayed unmatched. The CDR3 DNA sequence: TGCGCCAGCAGCTTCTCCAGGGGGGATGAAAAACTGTTTTTT. It encodes CASSFSRGDEKLFF.

This sequence joins TRBV5-4 and TRBJ2-3, with 10 positions matching TRBD2. The CDR3 spans 16 residues. From germline, CDR1 is SGHNT and CDR2 YYREEE (reference sequence). J lost 4 bases, V lost 0 bases, and 5 bases had no gene match. DNA for the CDR3: TGTGCCAGCAGCTTGGCCACTAGCGGGATCTCAGATACGCAGTATTTT. Translated: CASSLATSGISDTQYF.

This chain connects TRBV19 to TRBJ2-5; 9 bases are shared with TRBD2. The CDR3 has 15 residues. J gave up 2 bases and V 4 bases, and 5 bases lay outside the gene matches. In germline, CDR1 is LNHDA, CDR2 SQIVND (reference sequence). CDR3 protein: CASSKLSGRQETQYF. For the CDR3, the DNA is TGTGCCAGTAGTAAACTTAGCGGGAGACAAGAGACCCAGTACTTC.

The V and J genes are TRBV6-5 and TRBJ1-3, with D unresolved. The CDR3 extends over 14 amino acids. Germline CDR1 is MNHEY and CDR2 is SVGAGI. The germline V and J ends were trimmed by 7 bases and 0 bases, with 10 bases remaining between them. CDR3 DNA sequence: TGTGCCAGCACAGAGGTTAACTCTGGAAACACCATATATTTT. This translates into CASTEVNSGNTIYF.

This rearrangement joins TRBV28 to TRBJ2-7, with TRBD2 as a possible D gene (6 bases). V lost 8 bases, J lost 0 bases, and 14 bases lay in between. The CDR3 is made up of 14 amino acids. Germline V lookup: CDR1 MDHEN, CDR2 SYDVKM. Here the CDR3 DNA reads TGTGCCAGCGGGCTAGCGCTGAGCTCCTACGAGCAGTACTTC. Protein: CASGLALSSYEQYF.

The chain recombines TRBV4-3 with TRBJ2-2; TRBD2 matches 7 bases. This CDR3 has 17 amino acids. Unmatched junction bases numbered 10, after V lost 0 bases and J lost 6 bases. The germline V gene encodes CDR1 LGHNA and CDR2 YSLEER. CDR3 in amino acids: CASSQDQGAGRAGELFF. The CDR3 DNA sequence: TGCGCCAGCAGCCAAGATCAGGGAGCGGGAAGGGCCGGGGAGCTGTTTTTT.

The chain links TRBV7-9 to TRBJ1-6, with D maybe TRBD1 (5 bases). Germline CDR1 SEHNR, CDR2 FQNEAQ (reference sequence). The CDR3 runs 16 residues. The V end was cut by 8 bases, the J end by 5 bases, with 19 bases between. Here the CDR3 DNA reads TGTGCCAGCGGTCTACAGTTGGGGGTCCATAATTCACCCCTCCACTTT. Translation: CASGLQLGVHNSPLHF.

This sequence joins TRBV19 and TRBJ2-4; no reliable D call. This CDR3 is 13 amino acids long. The ends were cut back, 5 bases at V and 1 base at J, with 6 bases in the middle. Germline values: CDR1 LNHDA, CDR2 SQIVND (reference sequence). The CDR3 reads CASSVGAKNIQYF. The CDR3 DNA is TGTGCCAGTAGTGTAGGGGCCAAAAACATTCAGTACTTC.

The chain is built from TRBV7-6 and TRBJ2-5; D is unresolved. CDR3 size: 12 residues. Between the trimmed V and J ends, which lost 1 base and 4 bases, there was a span of 4 bases. Germline lookup yields CDR1 SGHVS and CDR2 FNYEAQ. The CDR3 sequence: CASSLERETQYF. The CDR3 DNA is TGTGCCAGCAGCTTAGAGCGAGAGACCCAGTACTTC.

Turning to this clone: Other nucleotide sequences from this sample produce the same CDR3. The rearrangement joins TRBV11-2 to TRBJ2-7, with D hard to call. The CDR3 is made up of 11 amino acids. Trimming took off 3 bases at V and 4 bases at J, with 4 bases between the two ends. Germline CDR1 is SGHAT and CDR2 is FQNNGV. For the CDR3, the DNA is TGTGCCAGCAGCTTCCATTACGAGCAGTACTTC. Its translation: CASSFHYEQYF. Together with reference TRBV11-2 and TRBJ2-7, the CDR3 gives the full variable domain: EAGVAQSPRYKIIEKRQSVAFWCNPISGHATLYWYQQILGQGPKLLIQFQNNGVVDDSQLPKDRFSAERLKGVDSTLKIQPAKLEDSAVYLCASSFHYEQYFGPGTRLTVT.

This chain connects TRBV5-6 to TRBJ2-7; 8 nucleotides match TRBD2. With V trimmed by 4 bases and J by 4 bases, 10 bases remained unmatched. The CDR3 consists of 15 residues. Germline CDR1 is SGHDT and CDR2 is YYEEEE. The CDR3 nucleotides read TGTGCCAGCAGCCTCGCTCCGGGACTAGTTTACGAGCAGTACTTC. Amino acid sequence: CASSLAPGLVYEQYF.

This clone rates as medium-sized. This chain uses TRBV19 with TRBJ2-6, with 7 bases aligning to TRBD1. V was clipped by 6 bases and J by 0 bases; unmatched bases: 2. The CDR3 loop spans 15 amino acids. CDR1 and CDR2 (germline): LNHDA, SQIVND (reference sequence). CDR3 residues: CASRDRSSGANVLTF. In DNA, the CDR3 is TGTGCCAGTAGGGACAGGAGCTCTGGGGCCAACGTCCTGACTTTC.

In its sample, this clone was seen a few times. The chain recombines TRBV6-5 with TRBJ1-1; D might be TRBD1 (5 bases). The CDR3 sequence is 15 residues long. Germline CDR1 is MNHEY and CDR2 is SVGAGI. V was shortened by 5 bases and J by 10 bases, with 23 bases between the two germline ends. The CDR3 is CASSRGAPKTVRAFF. The CDR3 DNA sequence: TGTGCCAGCAGTCGAGGGGCACCCAAGACAGTGAGAGCTTTCTTT.

The rearrangement joins TRBV19 to TRBJ1-5, with TRBD1 identical over 8 bases. Germline V gene lookup returns CDR1 LNHDA and CDR2 SQIVND (reference sequence). V gave up 5 bases and J gave up 6 bases; unmatched junction bases: 15. The CDR3 is made up of 17 amino acids. The CDR3 nucleotides are TGTGCCAGTAGTTCAGAGACGCAGACAGGGGACGGTCAGCCCCAGCATTTT. This sequence encodes CASSSETQTGDGQPQHF.

This chain links TRBV11-2 with TRBJ2-7, with 14 bases lining up with TRBD2. CDR3 size: 17 residues. Germline CDR1 reads SGHAT; CDR2 reads FQNNGV. With 3 bases clipped from V and 3 bases from J, the junction kept 7 bases outside the gene matches. DNA for the CDR3: TGTGCCAGCAGCTTGACTAGCGGGAGGGCCGAGGGCTACGAGCAGTACTTC. Its protein product is CASSLTSGRAEGYEQYF.

This clone turned up a few times. The J gene is TRBJ2-7, the V gene TRBV18, with unresolved D. V lost 3 bases to trimming and J lost 4 bases, with 10 bases between them. The CDR3 length is 13 residues. The germline V gene encodes CDR1 KGHSH and CDR2 LQKENI. The CDR3 sequence: CASSPASGYEQYF. The CDR3 bases are TGTGCCAGCTCACCGGCTTCAGGTTACGAGCAGTACTTC. The whole variable domain, remainder taken from reference TRBV18 and TRBJ2-7, is NAGVMQNPRHLVRRRGQEARLRCSPMKGHSHVYWYRQLPEEGLKFMVYLQKENIIDESGMPKERFSAEFPKEGPSILRIQQVVRGDSAAYFCASSPASGYEQYFGPGTRLTVT.

The chain is built from TRBV4-1 and TRBJ1-2; 7 nucleotides line up with TRBD1. The CDR3 spans 17 residues. V was pared by 1 base and J by 7 bases, with 15 bases of the junction left unmatched. Germline CDR1 MGHRA, CDR2 YSYEKL. This CDR3 reads CASSQGAGTAEQRGYTF. In DNA, the CDR3 is TGCGCCAGCAGCCAAGGAGCCGGGACAGCTGAACAACGTGGCTACACCTTC.

V usage is TRBV4-1 and J usage is TRBJ1-2; 8 nucleotides line up with TRBD1. Trimming took 1 base from V and 4 from J; bases not matched to a gene: 5. Germline V gene sequence: CDR1 MGHRA, CDR2 YSYEKL. The CDR3 covers 15 residues. The DNA for the CDR3 is TGCGCCAGCAGCCAAGCAGGGGGCATAACCTATGGCTACACCTTC. Amino acids: CASSQAGGITYGYTF.

The chain has TRBV7-9 and TRBJ1-2, with D possibly being TRBD1 (6 bases). In germline, CDR1 is SEHNR, CDR2 FQNEAQ (reference sequence). CDR3 length: 14 amino acids. The V end lost 1 base, the J end lost 0 bases, and 6 bases lay between the germline ends. The CDR3 sequence is CASSLDRANYGYTF. The CDR3 region has the DNA TGTGCCAGCAGCTTAGACAGGGCTAACTATGGCTACACCTTC.

V and J are TRBV11-3 and TRBJ2-5, with 13 bases fitting TRBD2. There are 16 residues in the CDR3. J was trimmed by 1 base and V by 5 bases; bases with no gene match: 4. Germline V gene lookup returns CDR1 SGHNT and CDR2 YENEEA. CDR3 sequence: CASSPGLAGIQETQYF. For the CDR3, the DNA is TGTGCCAGCAGCCCGGGACTAGCGGGGATCCAAGAGACCCAGTACTTC.

The V gene is TRBV7-2, the J gene TRBJ2-5; weak D call: TRBD1 (6 bases). Trimming shortened V by 3 bases and J by 5 bases, and 13 bases separated the two germline ends. CDR3 length: 14 residues. Germline V CDR1 and CDR2: SGHTA, FQGNSA. CDR3 sequence reads: CASSFPSRGETQYF. The CDR3 region has the DNA TGTGCCAGCAGCTTCCCTAGCAGGGGCGAGACCCAGTACTTC. Full variable domain (remainder filled in from reference TRBV7-2 and TRBJ2-5): GAGVSQSPSNKVTEKGKDVELRCDPISGHTALYWYRQSLGQGLEFLIYFQGNSAPDKSGLPSDRFSAERTGGSVSTLTIQRTQQEDSAVYLCASSFPSRGETQYFGPGTRLLVL.

The rearrangement joins TRBV18 to TRBJ1-1; possibly TRBD1 for D (5 bases). The V and J ends lost 6 bases and 4 bases respectively, with 21 bases between them. CDR1 is KGHSH and CDR2 is LQKENI in the germline V gene. This CDR3 is 16 amino acids long. The CDR3 reads CASSHTGRGRSTEAFF. In DNA form, the CDR3 reads TGTGCCAGCTCGCATACCGGGAGGGGTCGAAGCACTGAAGCTTTCTTT.

The rearrangement links TRBV2 to TRBJ2-2; maybe TRBD1 (5 bases). The CDR3 has 14 amino acids. V was pared by 3 bases and J by 7 bases, with 12 bases between. Germline CDR1 SNHLY, CDR2 FYNNEI. The CDR3 sequence is CASSESRDVGELFF. The CDR3 nucleotides are TGTGCCAGCAGTGAGTCCAGGGATGTCGGGGAGCTGTTTTTT.

V and J are TRBV28 and TRBJ1-3, with 8 bases fitting TRBD1. J lost 6 bases, V lost 5 bases, and 12 bases had no gene match. The CDR3 runs 16 residues. CDR1 is MDHEN, CDR2 SYDVKM, per germline. CDR3 protein: CASSLYRGNFENTIYF. The CDR3 region has the DNA TGTGCCAGCAGTCTTTACAGGGGGAACTTCGAAAACACCATATATTTT.

The chain recombines TRBV11-3 with TRBJ2-2; a weak D match, TRBD2 (6 bases). This CDR3 spans 17 amino acids. Deletions cut 2 bases from V and 4 bases from J, with 17 bases between. The germline V gene encodes CDR1 SGHNT and CDR2 YENEEA. The CDR3 bases are TGTGCCAGCAGCTTATTTTGGTCGGGAGATAGCACCGGGGAGCTGTTTTTT. It specifies CASSLFWSGDSTGELFF. Together with reference TRBV11-3 and TRBJ2-2, the CDR3 gives the full variable domain: EAGVVQSPRYKIIEKKQPVAFWCNPISGHNTLYWYLQNLGQGPELLIRYENEEAVDDSQLPKDRFSAERLKGVDSTLKIQPAELGDSAVYLCASSLFWSGDSTGELFFGEGSRLTVL.

The rearrangement uses TRBV19 and TRBJ1-2, with a possible D match to TRBD1 (5 bases). The ends were cut back, 9 bases at V and 5 bases at J, with 31 bases in the middle. Germline loops: CDR1 LNHDA, CDR2 SQIVND (reference sequence). CDR3 length equals 18 residues. The CDR3 DNA follows: TGTGCCAGCTGGGGACCACAAACGAGTCTTCCGATCCATTATGGCTACACCTTC. Amino acid sequence: CASWGPQTSLPIHYGYTF.

The V gene is TRBV7-3, the J gene TRBJ1-1; 9 bases map to TRBD1. The germline CDR1 and CDR2 sequences are SGHTA and FQGTGA. V shed 6 bases and J 3 bases; nucleotides not matched to a gene: 5. The CDR3 totals 14 residues. CDR3 amino acids: CASRIQGADTEAFF. CDR3 coding DNA: TGTGCCAGCAGGATACAGGGGGCCGACACTGAAGCTTTCTTT. The entire variable domain, with the rest obtained from reference TRBV7-3 and TRBJ1-1, is as follows: GAGVSQTPSNKVTEKGKYVELRCDPISGHTALYWYRQSLGQGPEFLIYFQGTGAADDSGLPNDRFFAVRPEGSVSTLKIQRTERGDSAVYLCASRIQGADTEAFFGQGTRLTVV.